A single sample is the source of the 25 T cell receptor beta chains below, sequenced in a study of T-cell reconstitution after alpha-beta-depleted transplantation in children. Preparation of the TCRbeta library involved a method that used unique molecular identifiers. Each CDR3 protein gets one entry after TCRdb re-called the PCR reads with MiXCR. The table includes hundreds of thousands of distinct CDR3 sequences, about 10% detected once. Sequences were derived from PBMCs, sampled before TCRalphabeta/CD19-depleted stem cell transplant. These TCRs come from a child aged 2 to 9 with inherited bone marrow failure, due to receive a stem cell transplant.

As DNA, the CDR3 is TGCGCCAGCAGCCAATGGACTACTTACGAGCAGTACTTC. Its translation: CASSQWTTYEQYF. V usage is TRBV4-3 and J usage is TRBJ2-7; possible D gene TRBD2, 6 bases. This CDR3 is built from 13 residues. Per the germline V gene, CDR1 is LGHNA and CDR2 is YSLEER. V lost 2 bases and J lost 4, with 9 bases in between.

This clonotype was seen many times. The V gene is TRBV4-1, the J gene TRBJ1-1; 7 bases agree with TRBD1. V lost 6 bases to trimming and J lost 5 bases; unmatched junction nucleotides: 12. The germline V gene encodes CDR1 MGHRA and CDR2 YSYEKL. The CDR3 runs to 15 residues. CDR3 residues: CASRVGGTARTEAFF. In DNA, the CDR3 is TGCGCCAGCAGAGTAGGGGGGACAGCAAGAACTGAAGCTTTCTTT.

There are a few counts of this clonotype. The chain carries TRBV6-5 and TRBJ1-5, with D tentatively TRBD1 (5 bases). The CDR3 has 14 amino acids. The germline gives CDR1 MNHEY, CDR2 SVGAGI. The V end lost 0 bases, the J end lost 7 bases, and 10 bases lay between the germline ends. In nucleotides, the CDR3 is TGTGCCAGCAGTTACTCGCAGGGTTCACAGCCCCAGCATTTT. This codes for CASSYSQGSQPQHF.

This clonotype was seen repeatedly, ten times or more. The chain employs TRBV15 and TRBJ2-7, with 11 bases identical to TRBD1. Germline values: CDR1 LNHNV, CDR2 YYDKDF (reference sequence). CDR3 length: 15 amino acids. V gave up 5 bases and J gave up 2 bases; unmatched junction bases: 5. The CDR3 spells CATSGPGQGAYEQYF. CDR3 nucleotides: TGTGCCACCAGCGGACCGGGACAGGGGGCCTACGAGCAGTACTTC.

This clonotype has at least ten counts. CDR3 coding DNA: TGCAGCGTTGAGGAGGGGGAGATAGGCTATGGCTACACCTTC. Protein: CSVEEGEIGYGYTF. This chain uses TRBV29-1 with TRBJ1-2; maybe TRBD1 (6 bases). This CDR3 spans 14 amino acids. Germline CDR1 and CDR2: SQVTM and ANQGSEA. The V and J ends lost 3 bases and 4 bases respectively, with 15 bases between them. The variable domain in full, with the rest retrieved from reference TRBV29-1 and TRBJ1-2, is SAVISQKPSRDICQRGTSLTIQCQVDSQVTMMFWYRQQPGQSLTLIATANQGSEATYESGFVIDKFPISRPNLTFSTLTVSNMSPEDSSIYLCSVEEGEIGYGYTFGSGTRLTVV.

This clonotype was counted a few times. The chain has TRBV14 and TRBJ2-7; D possibly matches TRBD1 or TRBD2 (5 bases each). This CDR3 is built from 16 residues. CDR1 is SGHDN, CDR2 FVKESK, per germline. The ends were cut back, 4 bases at V and 4 bases at J, with 20 bases in the middle. The CDR3 reads CASSPDGTNKWYEQYF. CDR3 DNA sequence: TGTGCCAGCAGCCCCGATGGGACCAACAAATGGTACGAGCAGTACTTC.

This clonotype was observed at least ten times. The chain links TRBV4-1 to TRBJ2-5; D possibly corresponds to TRBD2 (5 bases). The length of the CDR3 is 15 residues. Per the germline V gene, CDR1 is MGHRA and CDR2 is YSYEKL. V lost 1 base and J lost 2, with 11 bases in between. This CDR3 reads CASSQAGSGQETQYF. CDR3 DNA sequence: TGCGCCAGCAGCCAAGCGGGAAGCGGACAAGAGACCCAGTACTTC.

This clonotype was seen more than once but under ten times. The V call is TRBV18, the J call TRBJ2-7; no clear D gene. This CDR3 spans 15 amino acids. Germline CDR1 reads KGHSH; CDR2 reads LQKENI. Trimming left V 0 bases short and J 1 base short, with 10 bases between. As DNA, the CDR3 is TGTGCCAGCTCACCACCGGGGTTCCAATCCTACGAGCAGTACTTC. This sequence encodes CASSPPGFQSYEQYF.

This clonotype has a count of ten or more. This chain connects TRBV4-1 to TRBJ2-2; possible D gene TRBD2, 5 bases. The V gene's germline CDR1 is MGHRA and CDR2 YSYEKL. There are 17 residues in the CDR3. Deletions cut 2 bases from V and 4 bases from J, with 17 bases between. The CDR3 DNA is TGCGCCAGCAGCCAATTATTCGGACTGCTCCTCACCGGGGAGCTGTTTTTT. As protein: CASSQLFGLLLTGELFF.

Note on this clonotype: This sequence may be a read error, since a much larger clone differs from it by one base. This chain connects TRBV11-1 to TRBJ2-2; 9 bases fit TRBD1. CDR3 size: 18 residues. V dropped 1 base and J dropped 4; count of bases not matched to a gene: 10. Looked up from germline, CDR1 is SGHAT and CDR2 is FQDESV (reference sequence). For the CDR3, the DNA is TGTGCCAGCAGCTTAGAGTCGGTCAGGGACAGGGCCACCGGGGAGCTGTTTTTT. Translating it yields CASSLESVRDRATGELFF.

Comments on this clonotype: This may stem from a read error, because a much larger clone lies one nucleotide away. The gene calls are TRBV7-9 and TRBJ2-5; TRBD2 agrees at 7 bases. V shed 1 base and J 5 bases; nucleotides not matched to a gene: 7. The V gene's germline CDR1 is SEHNR and CDR2 FQNEAQ (reference sequence). This CDR3 is built from 15 residues. The CDR3 DNA reads TGTGCCAGCAGCTTAGGTCACGGGGAGGGGGAGACCCAGTACTTC. Residues: CASSLGHGEGETQYF.

This clonotype was found many times. V gene TRBV4-2 combines with J gene TRBJ2-7; possibly TRBD1 for D (5 bases). Germline CDR1 and CDR2: LGHNA and YNFKEQ. The CDR3 covers 13 residues. Trimming pared 4 bases from V and 6 bases from J, leaving 13 bases between. The CDR3 spells CASSLERQSEQYF. CDR3 coding DNA: TGTGCCAGCAGCCTAGAAAGACAGTCCGAGCAGTACTTC.

This clonotype was counted many times. CDR3 nucleotide sequence: TGTGCCAGCAGCTTAGAGTCAGGGGGGGACGGCTACACCTTC. This encodes CASSLESGGDGYTF. This rearrangement joins TRBV7-9 to TRBJ1-2; 7 bases align to TRBD1. CDR3 length: 14 residues. Looked up from germline, CDR1 is SEHNR and CDR2 is FQNEAQ (reference sequence). V dropped 1 base and J dropped 8; count of bases not matched to a gene: 7.

At least ten counts were recorded for this clonotype. CDR3 in amino acids: CSVSQERNEQFF. CDR3 coding DNA: TGCAGCGTCTCCCAGGAGCGAAATGAGCAGTTCTTC. The chain uses TRBV29-1 and TRBJ2-1, with D hard to call. The CDR3 runs to 12 residues. The V end was cut by 6 bases, the J end by 7 bases, with 13 bases between. The germline V gene has CDR1 SQVTM and CDR2 ANQGSEA.

This clonotype was recorded at least ten times. For the CDR3, the DNA is TGCAGCGTCAGGACAGGGATCCTCTACGAGCAGTACTTC. It specifies CSVRTGILYEQYF. The gene calls are TRBV29-1 and TRBJ2-7, with 8 bases identical to TRBD1. The CDR3 contains 13 residues. Germline lookup yields CDR1 SQVTM and CDR2 ANQGSEA. After removal of 6 bases from V and 3 bases from J, the junction contained 7 bases not matched to a gene.

The rearrangement links TRBV4-3 to TRBJ2-7; perhaps TRBD2 as D (5 bases). With 2 bases removed from V and 4 bases from J, the gap between germline ends came to 9 bases. The CDR3 extends over 13 amino acids. CDR1 and CDR2 (germline): LGHNA, YSLEER. This chain's CDR3 is CASSQFPGYEQYF. The CDR3 DNA follows: TGCGCCAGCAGCCAATTTCCGGGGTACGAGCAGTACTTC.

This clonotype was counted many times. This rearrangement joins TRBV4-1 to TRBJ2-1; 8 nucleotides line up with TRBD2. Germline V gene lookup returns CDR1 MGHRA and CDR2 YSYEKL. The CDR3 totals 14 residues. The V gene end was trimmed by 4 bases and the J gene end by 6 bases; junction bases not matched to a gene: 5. Here the CDR3 DNA reads TGCGCCAGCAGCCTTCAGCGGGAGTTCAATGAGCAGTTCTTC. Protein sequence: CASSLQREFNEQFF.

This clonotype has a count of ten or more. V is TRBV4-2 and J is TRBJ2-1, with D perhaps TRBD2 (5 bases). The CDR3 runs to 14 residues. Trimming removed 1 base from V and 8 bases from J, with 12 bases in between. CDR1 is LGHNA, CDR2 YNFKEQ, per germline. CDR3 in amino acids: CASSQAGIGHEQFF. DNA of the CDR3: TGTGCCAGCAGCCAAGCCGGGATAGGCCATGAGCAGTTCTTC.

There are many counts of this clonotype. The chain uses TRBV4-3 and TRBJ1-2; D is uncertain. The CDR3 contains 13 residues. The germline V gene encodes CDR1 LGHNA and CDR2 YSLEER. Trimming took off 4 bases at V and 7 bases at J, with 13 bases between the two ends. The CDR3 sequence: CASSPQNRGGYTF. The DNA for the CDR3 is TGCGCCAGCAGCCCGCAAAATAGAGGTGGCTACACCTTC.

This clonotype was seen a few times. For the CDR3, the DNA is TGTGCCAGCAGTTACCTGAGACAGGGAAGGAAGCGCTACACCTTC. Protein sequence: CASSYLRQGRKRYTF. The chain has TRBV6-5 and TRBJ1-2; TRBD1 aligns across 7 bases. Looked up from germline, CDR1 is MNHEY and CDR2 is SVGAGI. There are 15 residues in the CDR3. V shed 2 bases, J shed 9 bases, and the junction held 12 bases outside the gene matches.

This clonotype was counted at least ten times. The chain recombines TRBV6-2 or TRBV6-3 with TRBJ2-2, with 13 nucleotides matching TRBD2. V dropped 8 bases and J dropped 0; count of bases not matched to a gene: 18. The CDR3 extends over 21 amino acids. Per germline, CDR1 MNHEY and CDR2 SVGEGT. This CDR3 reads CASSRDLYSTSGRPNTGELFF. The CDR3 DNA is TGTGCCAGCTCCAGGGACCTATACTCGACTAGCGGGAGGCCGAACACCGGGGAGCTGTTTTTT.

This clonotype has ten or more counts. The gene calls are TRBV4-1 and TRBJ2-2; D is possibly TRBD1 (5 bases). This CDR3 contains 15 residues. V lost 4 bases and J 5 bases, leaving 14 bases between the germline ends. Germline V CDR1 and CDR2: MGHRA, YSYEKL. The CDR3 spells CASSLTGLMTGELFF. The CDR3 bases are TGCGCCAGCAGCCTAACAGGATTGATGACCGGGGAGCTGTTTTTT.

This rearrangement joins TRBV18 to TRBJ2-1; D gene ambiguous. CDR1 KGHSH and CDR2 LQKENI come from the germline V gene. The CDR3 runs 16 residues. V gave up 1 base and J gave up 0 bases, with 10 bases separating them. CDR3: CASSPLPLGSYNEQFF. For the CDR3, the DNA is TGTGCCAGCTCACCACTTCCGCTAGGCTCCTACAATGAGCAGTTCTTC. Using reference TRBV18 and TRBJ2-1 for the parts outside the CDR3, the full variable domain is NAGVMQNPRHLVRRRGQEARLRCSPMKGHSHVYWYRQLPEEGLKFMVYLQKENIIDESGMPKERFSAEFPKEGPSILRIQQVVRGDSAAYFCASSPLPLGSYNEQFFGPGTRLTVL.

This clonotype has ten or more counts. In DNA form, the CDR3 reads TGTGCCAGCTCCCTAACCCGTGGCAGGGAGGGGACTGAAGCTTTCTTT. Protein product: CASSLTRGREGTEAFF. This chain connects TRBV18 to TRBJ1-1; weak D call: TRBD1 (5 bases). CDR1 and CDR2 from the germline V gene are KGHSH and LQKENI. The CDR3 has 16 residues. V lost 6 bases and J 5 bases, leaving 22 bases between the germline ends. The full variable domain, with the rest looked up from reference TRBV18 and TRBJ1-1, is NAGVMQNPRHLVRRRGQEARLRCSPMKGHSHVYWYRQLPEEGLKFMVYLQKENIIDESGMPKERFSAEFPKEGPSILRIQQVVRGDSAAYFCASSLTRGREGTEAFFGQGTRLTVV.

The V call is TRBV6-5, the J call TRBJ1-5, with 7 bases aligning to TRBD1. Germline-derived CDR1 and CDR2 are MNHEY and SVGAGI. This CDR3 is built from 17 residues. Unmatched junction bases numbered 12, after V lost 6 bases and J lost 1 base. In DNA form, the CDR3 reads TGTGCCAGCAGCCCCGGGCAGGGGGTTGTCAGCAATCAGCCCCAGCATTTT. Protein: CASSPGQGVVSNQPQHF.